One sample yielded the 26 T cell receptor beta chains listed below, sequenced in a study of PD-1 blockade in classical Hodgkin lymphoma. All trial patients relapsed after autologous stem cell transplantation. Generated by immunoSEQ multiplex PCR, the TCRdb table keeps only in-frame clones and is missing some. The table shows tens of thousands of clones, with approximately 84% occurring only once. Sequencing was performed on peripheral blood mononuclear cells (PBMCs), taken at baseline. These receptors were collected from a human donor with classical Hodgkin lymphoma.

The rearrangement links TRBV6-5 to TRBJ2-7, with 7 bases matching TRBD1. This CDR3 region has 14 residues. The V gene's germline CDR1 is MNHEY and CDR2 SVGAGI. Germline trimming cut 2 bases from V and 4 bases from J; bases unmatched to any gene: 5. The CDR3 region is CASSYGTVGYEQYF. The CDR3 nucleotides read TGTGCCAGCAGTTACGGGACAGTTGGGTACGAGCAGTACTTC.

V is TRBV5-6 and J is TRBJ1-1; no reliable D call. CDR3 size: 14 residues. V dropped 2 bases and J dropped 4 bases, with 12 bases sitting between them. Germline assignment: CDR1 SGHDT and CDR2 YYEEEE. The CDR3 DNA sequence: TGTGCCAGCAGCTTAGTGGGGTTAGGCACTGAAGCTTTCTTT. This translates into CASSLVGLGTEAFF. The variable domain in full, with the rest retrieved from reference TRBV5-6 and TRBJ1-1, is DAGVTQSPTHLIKTRGQQVTLRCSPKSGHDTVSWYQQALGQGPQFIFQYYEEEERQRGNFPDRFSGHQFPNYSSELNVNALLLGDSALYLCASSLVGLGTEAFFGQGTRLTVV.

V usage is TRBV19 and J usage is TRBJ1-3; weak D call: TRBD1 (5 bases). The V end was cut by 3 bases, the J end by 8 bases, with 20 bases between. The CDR3 contains 16 residues. CDR1 is LNHDA and CDR2 is SQIVND in the germline V gene (reference sequence). As DNA, the CDR3 is TGTGCCAGTAGTATCCTACTTTCGGGGACCCGGGACACCATATATTTT. This gives the protein CASSILLSGTRDTIYF.

The chain couples TRBV6-6 to TRBJ2-1; TRBD2 aligns across 14 bases. Germline CDR1 MNHNY, CDR2 SVGAGI (reference sequence). Losses at the gene ends were 0 bases for V and 7 bases for J; bases not matched to a gene: 2. This CDR3 has 16 residues. The CDR3 region is CASSYSGTSGSNEQFF. CDR3 DNA: TGTGCCAGCAGTTACTCGGGGACTAGCGGGAGTAATGAGCAGTTCTTC.

The chain has TRBV7-3 and TRBJ2-5; weak D call: TRBD1 (6 bases). This CDR3 contains 13 residues. The V end lost 6 bases, the J end lost 5 bases, and 13 bases lay between the germline ends. Germline V CDR1 and CDR2: SGHTA, FQGTGA. The CDR3 loop reads CASSPGVRETQYF. The CDR3 DNA sequence: TGTGCCAGCAGTCCAGGGGTCCGGGAGACCCAGTACTTC.

A single count supports this clone. V is TRBV7-9 and J is TRBJ2-2; D is undetermined. Trimming removed 5 bases from V and 4 bases from J, with 11 bases in between. This CDR3 has 14 residues. Germline V gene data show CDR1 as SEHNR and CDR2 as FQNEAQ (reference sequence). The CDR3 bases are TGTGCCAGCAGCCTAACGACCCTCACCGGGGAGCTGTTTTTT. This encodes CASSLTTLTGELFF.

The rearrangement joins TRBV5-6 to TRBJ2-7; 11 nucleotides match TRBD2. The CDR3 contains 17 residues. The V gene's germline CDR1 is SGHDT and CDR2 YYEEEE. The V and J ends lost 4 bases and 3 bases, in that order; junction bases with no gene match: 12. This CDR3 reads CASSTFKLAGEGYEQYV. The CDR3 nucleotides are TGTGCCAGCAGCACCTTCAAACTAGCGGGGGAGGGCTACGAGCAGTACGTC.

CDR3 protein: CASSKGLAGEAETQYF. Here the CDR3 DNA reads TGTGCCAGCAGCAAGGGACTAGCGGGAGAGGCAGAGACCCAGTACTTC. The chain carries TRBV5-8 and TRBJ2-5, with 14 bases fitting TRBD2. The CDR3 length is 16 residues. CDR1 and CDR2 (germline): SGHTS, YDEGEE. J was trimmed by 4 bases and V by 4 bases; bases with no gene match: 6.

The chain uses TRBV19 and TRBJ2-1; TRBD2 matches at 7 bases. The ends lost 3 bases at V and 6 bases at J; junction bases unmatched: 8. Germline V gene sequence: CDR1 LNHDA, CDR2 SQIVND (reference sequence). CDR3 length equals 15 residues. This chain's CDR3 is CASSMGSRGFNEQFF. DNA for the CDR3: TGTGCCAGTAGTATGGGGTCGCGGGGGTTCAATGAGCAGTTCTTC.

The rearrangement uses TRBV10-3 and TRBJ1-1; D remains ambiguous. This CDR3 region has 15 residues. V was shortened by 2 bases and J by 1 base, with 11 bases between the two germline ends. Germline CDR1 reads ENHRY; CDR2 reads SYGVKD. The CDR3 region is CAISEIYSRNTEAFF. CDR3 DNA sequence: TGTGCCATCAGTGAGATCTATAGTAGGAACACTGAAGCTTTCTTT.

This rearrangement joins TRBV19 to TRBJ2-1; 9 positions agree with TRBD1. The CDR3 is 12 amino acids. Germline-derived CDR1 and CDR2 are LNHDA and SQIVND (reference sequence). J lost 15 bases, V lost 9 bases, and 12 bases had no gene match. The CDR3 DNA follows: TGTGCCAGAGCGAATAGGGGACAGGGCCGGTTCTTC. This translates into CARANRGQGRFF.

The V call is TRBV7-8, the J call TRBJ2-1; 10 bases agree with TRBD2. The CDR3 totals 16 residues. V was clipped by 2 bases and J by 5 bases; unmatched bases: 6. Germline V gives CDR1 SGHVS, CDR2 FQNEAQ. The CDR3 bases are TGTGCCAGCAGCTTAACTAGCGGGATGGGAAACAATGAGCAGTTCTTC. Translating it yields CASSLTSGMGNNEQFF.

The DNA for the CDR3 is TGTGCCAGCAGCCTGTCCAGGGCGTACGGCGAGCAGTACTTC. Protein: CASSLSRAYGEQYF. The V call is TRBV7-9, the J call TRBJ2-7; the D gene is possibly TRBD1 (5 bases). The V end lost 5 bases, the J end lost 6 bases, and 17 bases lay between the germline ends. This CDR3 comprises 14 residues. From germline, CDR1 is SEHNR and CDR2 FQNEAQ (reference sequence).

This clone appeared a single time. CDR3 sequence reads: CASSLLRGVNYGYTF. The CDR3 DNA reads TGCGCCAGCAGCCTCCTACGCGGGGTAAACTATGGCTACACCTTC. This sequence joins TRBV4-3 and TRBJ1-2; the D is unclear. V was pared by 4 bases and J by 2 bases, with 14 bases between. Germline assignment: CDR1 LGHNA and CDR2 YSLEER. CDR3 size: 15 residues.

This clone appeared once. The rearrangement uses TRBV5-4 and TRBJ2-7; D uncertain. V dropped 3 bases and J dropped 5 bases, with 12 bases sitting between them. CDR3 length equals 13 residues. CDR1 and CDR2 from the germline V gene are SGHNT and YYREEE (reference sequence). The CDR3 bases are TGTGCCAGCAGCTCGACTCGGCTGAACGAGCAGTACGTC. This encodes CASSSTRLNEQYV.

The chain employs TRBV2 and TRBJ2-1, with 14 bases identical to TRBD2. V gave up 1 base and J gave up 7 bases; unmatched junction bases: 15. Germline CDR1 reads SNHLY; CDR2 reads FYNNEI. The CDR3 sequence is 20 residues long. CDR3 sequence reads: CASSEVGPWTSGRFGNEQFF. The CDR3 nucleotides are TGTGCCAGCAGTGAAGTAGGTCCCTGGACTAGCGGGAGGTTCGGTAATGAGCAGTTCTTC.

This chain uses TRBV6-1 with TRBJ1-4; D is possibly TRBD1 (6 bases). Germline CDR1 reads MNHNS; CDR2 reads SASEGT. The germline V and J ends were trimmed by 4 bases and 7 bases, with 16 bases remaining between them. The CDR3 has 15 amino acids. CDR3 sequence (DNA): TGTGCCAGCAGTGGGACAGCCGCGGGTCCTGAAAAACTGTTTTTT. Protein product: CASSGTAAGPEKLFF.

V usage is TRBV7-9 and J usage is TRBJ2-2; possible D gene TRBD2, 6 bases. Germline-derived CDR1 and CDR2 are SEHNR and FQNEAQ (reference sequence). V was shortened by 4 bases and J by 6 bases, with 12 bases between the two germline ends. This CDR3 is built from 14 residues. The CDR3 reads CASSWDSRSGELFF. Here the CDR3 DNA reads TGTGCCAGCAGCTGGGACTCTCGGTCCGGGGAGCTGTTTTTT.

The V call is TRBV9, the J call TRBJ1-2; D is possibly TRBD1 (5 bases). With 0 bases removed from V and 4 bases from J, the gap between germline ends came to 16 bases. The CDR3 contains 16 residues. The V gene's germline CDR1 is SGDLS and CDR2 YYNGEE. CDR3 protein: CASSVARDRGIYGYTF. The CDR3 DNA follows: TGTGCCAGCAGCGTAGCCCGGGATCGGGGGATCTATGGCTACACCTTC.

The chain joins TRBV5-1 to TRBJ2-5; D may be TRBD1 or TRBD2 (6 bases each). CDR3 length: 13 residues. Trimming cost V 5 bases and J 4 bases, with 12 bases left between them. CDR1 and CDR2 (germline): SGHRS, YFSETQ. CDR3 nucleotides: TGCGCCAGCAGGCAAGGGGGGCTAGAGACCCAGTACTTC. This encodes CASRQGGLETQYF. The entire variable domain, with the rest obtained from reference TRBV5-1 and TRBJ2-5, is as follows: KAGVTQTPRYLIKTRGQQVTLSCSPISGHRSVSWYQQTPGQGLQFLFEYFSETQRNKGNFPGRFSGRQFSNSRSEMNVSTLELGDSALYLCASRQGGLETQYFGPGTRLLVL.

J is TRBJ2-7 and V is TRBV27, with TRBD1 matching 12 bases. The CDR3 extends over 14 amino acids. The trim removed 3 bases at V and 6 bases at J, leaving 3 bases unmatched. Per the germline V gene, CDR1 is MNHEY and CDR2 is SMNVEV (reference sequence). The CDR3 sequence is CASSLGTGGFEQYF. The CDR3 DNA is TGTGCCAGCAGTTTGGGGACAGGGGGCTTCGAGCAGTACTTC.

The chain is built from TRBV9 and TRBJ1-3, with a weak D call TRBD1 (6 bases). Germline-derived CDR1 and CDR2 are SGDLS and YYNGEE. The CDR3 is 13 residues long. V gave up 9 bases and J gave up 2 bases, with 12 bases separating them. The chain's CDR3 is CAIIGGPGNTIYF. The CDR3 nucleotides are TGTGCCATTATAGGGGGGCCTGGAAACACCATATATTTT.

The J gene is TRBJ1-5, the V gene TRBV7-6; D might be TRBD1 (5 bases). The CDR3 is 13 residues long. Germline-derived CDR1 and CDR2 are SGHVS and FNYEAQ. With 5 bases removed from V and 3 bases from J, the gap between germline ends came to 8 bases. CDR3 protein: CASSEQDNQPQHF. The CDR3, as DNA: TGTGCCAGCAGCGAACAGGACAATCAGCCCCAGCATTTT.

The V gene is TRBV2, the J gene TRBJ2-2; D gene ambiguous. The germline CDR1 and CDR2 sequences are SNHLY and FYNNEI. The germline V and J ends were trimmed by 2 bases and 7 bases, with 8 bases remaining between them. The CDR3 length is 13 residues. The CDR3 spells CASSETSSGELFF. The CDR3 coding sequence is TGTGCCAGCAGTGAAACTTCCAGCGGGGAGCTGTTTTTT.

The genes are TRBV30 and TRBJ2-1, with 7 bases identical to TRBD1. CDR3 length: 13 residues. Germline loops: CDR1 GTSNPN, CDR2 SVGIG (reference sequence). The V and J ends lost 3 bases and 12 bases, in that order; junction bases with no gene match: 11. The CDR3 nucleotides are TGTGCCTGGAGGGCCGAGGGGGCCCGGGCGCAGTTCTTC. Translation gives CAWRAEGARAQFF.

The chain uses TRBV5-5 and TRBJ1-1, with D perhaps matching TRBD1 (5 bases). V gave up 2 bases and J gave up 3 bases, with 14 bases separating them. The CDR3 extends over 15 amino acids. Germline-derived CDR1 and CDR2 are SGHKS and YYEKEE (reference sequence). This CDR3 is CASSFSGSVDTEAFF. Written as DNA, the CDR3 is TGTGCCAGCAGCTTCTCAGGGTCTGTGGACACTGAAGCTTTCTTT.